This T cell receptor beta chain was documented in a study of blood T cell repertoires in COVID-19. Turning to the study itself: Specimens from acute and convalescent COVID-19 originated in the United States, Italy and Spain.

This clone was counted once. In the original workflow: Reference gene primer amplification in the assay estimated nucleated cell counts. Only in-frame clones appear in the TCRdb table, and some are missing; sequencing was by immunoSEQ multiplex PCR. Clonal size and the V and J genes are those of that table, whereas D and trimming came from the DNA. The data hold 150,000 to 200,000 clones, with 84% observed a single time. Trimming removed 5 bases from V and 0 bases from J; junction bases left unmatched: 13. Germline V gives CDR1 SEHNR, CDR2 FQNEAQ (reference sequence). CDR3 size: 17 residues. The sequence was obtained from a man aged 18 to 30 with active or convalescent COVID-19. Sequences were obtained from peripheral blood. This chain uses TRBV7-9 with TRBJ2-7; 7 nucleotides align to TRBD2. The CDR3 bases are TGTGCCAGCAGCCCATGGGGGGGACGGGAAATCTCCTACGAGCAGTACTTC. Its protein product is CASSPWGGREISYEQYF.